This T cell receptor beta chain was sequenced during a study of blood T cell repertoires in COVID-19 (TCRdb year 2020). In the study overall: The collaborator samples originated in the United States, Italy and Spain and spanned the acute and convalescent phases of COVID-19. The prospective study material was composed of cDNA or gDNA derived from T cells, B-cell-depleted T cells, or PBMCs. Deeply sampled blood TCRbeta repertoires from subjects exposed to, actively infected with, or recovered from COVID-19 were included in the dataset. A freely available public database, intended as a resource for researchers studying the immune response to SARS-CoV-2, is where the repertoires were released. Samples were obtained from the ongoing ImmuneRACE study (first 160 participants) and from 1,000 to 1,500 subjects provided by 6 global collaborators. A de-identified subject ID, COVID-19 status, age in years and sex were almost always included in the sample metadata. Where available, HLA class I and class II types were taken from metadata supplied by the sample provider and were not determined by assay-based typing.

What the authors observed across the whole study: Clinical and demographic metadata were provided uncurated, with the amount varying by source and participant.

The immunoSEQ Assay, a bias-controlled multiplex PCR, was used to amplify TCRbeta CDR3 regions from genomic DNA. In the authors' own workflow: Within the assay, amplification of reference gene primers was used to estimate how many nucleated cells each sample contained. To quantify the absolute abundance of each unique TCRbeta CDR3 rearrangement, sequence reads were collapsed and filtered. Productive Simpson clonality was computed per sample as the square root of Simpson's diversity index over productive rearrangements. Not all clones reach the TCRdb copy of this immuneACCESS table, which keeps in-frame sequences only. Checked studies attribute under half of the gap to unresolved V genes and leave the rest unexplained. That table is the source of V, J and clone size, and D and trimming were worked out from the DNA. Here the sample has fewer than 200,000 clones; more than 75% occur a single time. In total, the top ten clones hold approximately 5.6% of the sample.

Trimming at the junction amounts to 6 bases on V and 4 bases on J, and the germline ends lie 7 bases apart. Taken from cysteine to phenylalanine, the CDR3 has 12 residues. Only the CDR3 portion is preserved as DNA: 36 bases, with reading frame beginning at the first base. Collaborating institutions collected whole blood in K2EDTA tubes following their own protocols. For TCRbeta analysis, collaborators shipped samples in one of three forms: frozen whole blood, isolated PBMCs, or DNA extracted from either of those sample types. Points on this clone: Its binding antigen is unknown. Base qualities were left out, and no much larger clone turns up one base away.

The sequencing sample was made of peripheral blood. The sequence is built from TRBV12-3 or TRBV12-4 and TRBJ1-5; the D gene is unclear. This receptor was identified in a man aged 35 to 55 with active or convalescent COVID-19. The CDR3 amino acid sequence is: CASSAKNQPQHF. The nucleotide sequence reads TGTGCCAGCAGCGCTAAAAATCAGCCCCAGCATTTT.